This T cell receptor (beta chain) is drawn from a study of blood T cell repertoires in COVID-19. CDR3 length equals 14 residues. Deletions cut 3 bases from V and 1 base from J, with 10 bases between. Germline values: CDR1 KGHSH, CDR2 LQKENI. Using immunoSEQ multiplex PCR, the repertoire was profiled, and TCRdb retains in-frame clones only, with some absent. The sample has just under 45,000 clones, just under 90% seen once. This clone was observed a few times. This receptor was taken from a man aged 40-49 years with COVID-19, enrolled during active disease. Sequencing was performed on peripheral blood. This chain links TRBV18 with TRBJ2-7; a possible D gene is TRBD2 (7 bases). In DNA form, the CDR3 reads TGTGCCAGCTCACCTGAGGGGGGGTCCTACGAGCAGTACTTC. It specifies CASSPEGGSYEQYF.